Shown below are 20 T cell receptor beta chains from a single sample sequenced in a study of blood T cell repertoires in COVID-19. Sequenced by immunoSEQ multiplex PCR; TCRdb stores in-frame clones only, minus some. This sample carries some 130,000 clones, about 78% of them seen once, and the ten largest clones take around 9.9%. Sample: peripheral blood. The receptors come from a man aged 60 to 75 who had recovered from COVID-19.

This clone was seen a handful of times. The CDR3 coding sequence is TGTGCCAGCAGCTTCGGACAGGGAAAGACTGAAGCTTTCTTT. It specifies CASSFGQGKTEAFF. The chain uses TRBV3-1 (or the pseudogene TRBV3-2) and TRBJ1-1; 8 nucleotides align to TRBD1. J lost 5 bases, V lost 5 bases, and 7 bases had no gene match. This CDR3 contains 14 residues. Germline values: CDR1 LGHDT, CDR2 YNNKEL (reference sequence).

This chain uses TRBV6-5 with TRBJ2-2; TRBD2 is a possible D gene (5 bases). Per germline, CDR1 MNHEY and CDR2 SVGAGI. Trimming took 0 bases from V and 5 from J, leaving 7 bases between them. There are 14 residues in the CDR3. DNA for the CDR3: TGTGCCAGCAGTTACTCCGGCGGGACCGGGGAGCTGTTTTTT. Amino acid sequence: CASSYSGGTGELFF.

This clone has just a few counts. The rearrangement links TRBV5-4 to TRBJ2-5; D perhaps matches TRBD2 (6 bases). Germline V gene data show CDR1 as SGHNT and CDR2 as YYREEE (reference sequence). Trimming stripped 3 bases from V and 4 bases from J, with 10 bases between. This CDR3 region has 13 residues. CDR3 bases: TGTGCCAGCAGCTCTCCGGAGGGAGAGACCCAGTACTTC. Protein: CASSSPEGETQYF.

This chain links TRBV5-1 with TRBJ2-7, with 8 bases lining up with TRBD2. The germline V gene encodes CDR1 SGHRS and CDR2 YFSETQ. There are 15 residues in the CDR3. V gave up 3 bases and J gave up 0 bases; unmatched junction bases: 5. CDR3 in amino acids: CASSSQAGGSYEQYF. The DNA of the CDR3 is TGCGCCAGCAGCTCCCAGGCGGGGGGCTCCTACGAGCAGTACTTC.

The DNA for the CDR3 is TGTGCCAGCAGCCAGACCCCGGGACTAGCGTACACCGGGGAGCTGTTTTTT. This gives the protein CASSQTPGLAYTGELFF. The chain carries TRBV11-3 and TRBJ2-2; TRBD2 matches at 10 bases. The J segment lost 3 bases and the V segment lost 5 bases, leaving 9 bases of the junction unmatched. The CDR3 is 17 residues long. Germline values: CDR1 SGHNT, CDR2 YENEEA.

This sequence joins TRBV5-4 and TRBJ2-3; 12 bases agree with TRBD2. The CDR3 totals 16 residues. Germline-derived CDR1 and CDR2 are SGHNT and YYREEE (reference sequence). V shed 5 bases and J 2 bases; nucleotides not matched to a gene: 6. CDR3 loop: CASSPTSGGPTDTQYF. CDR3 DNA sequence: TGTGCCAGCAGTCCTACTAGCGGGGGGCCCACAGATACGCAGTATTTT.

The V gene is TRBV5-1, the J gene TRBJ2-5; D gene ambiguous. Deletions cut 0 bases from V and 1 base from J, with 4 bases between. CDR3 size: 13 residues. CDR1 is SGHRS, CDR2 YFSETQ, per germline. DNA for the CDR3: TGCGCCAGCAGCTTGGCCTTCCAAGAGACCCAGTACTTC. Its protein product is CASSLAFQETQYF.

The V gene is TRBV19, the J gene TRBJ2-7, with D possibly being TRBD1 (5 bases). This CDR3 has 15 amino acids. V lost 0 bases and J lost 2, with 11 bases in between. The germline gives CDR1 LNHDA, CDR2 SQIVND (reference sequence). The CDR3 spells CASSIDYSTAYEQYF. The CDR3 coding sequence is TGTGCCAGTAGTATAGACTATTCGACAGCCTACGAGCAGTACTTC.

The rearrangement joins TRBV14 to TRBJ1-6; D remains ambiguous. CDR1 is SGHDN, CDR2 FVKESK, per germline. The CDR3 runs 14 residues. V was trimmed by 1 base and J by 4 bases, leaving 5 bases between them. The CDR3 reads CASSQGRYNSPLHF. The CDR3 coding sequence is TGTGCCAGCAGCCAAGGCCGGTATAATTCACCCCTCCACTTT.

In DNA form, the CDR3 reads TGTGCCAGCAGTCCTGGACAGAACTATGGCTACACCTTC. As protein: CASSPGQNYGYTF. The chain joins TRBV12-3 or TRBV12-4 to TRBJ1-2; possibly TRBD1 for D (6 bases). Deletions cut 5 bases from V and 2 bases from J, with 9 bases between. This CDR3 comprises 13 residues.

The V call is TRBV30, the J call TRBJ1-1, with TRBD1 matching over 8 bases. The germline CDR1 and CDR2 sequences are GTSNPN and SVGIG (reference sequence). After removal of 1 base from V and 6 bases from J, the junction contained 7 bases not matched to a gene. There are 14 residues in the CDR3. CDR3 amino acids: CAWSAGGGFAEAFF. CDR3 DNA: TGTGCCTGGAGTGCAGGGGGCGGGTTCGCTGAAGCTTTCTTT.

The rearrangement joins TRBV19 to TRBJ1-1; 10 bases line up with TRBD1. V trimming: 7 bases; J trimming: 3 bases; junction bases outside the gene matches: 14. Germline assignment: CDR1 LNHDA and CDR2 SQIVND (reference sequence). The length of the CDR3 is 17 residues. CDR3 protein: CASKSIRDRGGYTEAFF. The CDR3 DNA sequence: TGTGCCAGTAAATCTATCCGGGACAGGGGCGGGTACACTGAAGCTTTCTTT.

V gene TRBV25-1 combines with J gene TRBJ2-7; D might be TRBD2 (6 bases). The CDR3 spans 15 residues. Germline V gene data show CDR1 as MGHDK and CDR2 as SYGVNS. V was shortened by 1 base and J by 0 bases, with 10 bases between the two germline ends. This CDR3 reads CASSEFGGTSYEQYF. CDR3 DNA sequence: TGTGCCAGCAGTGAATTCGGCGGGACCTCCTACGAGCAGTACTTC.

J is TRBJ2-7 and V is TRBV7-2, with 9 bases that match TRBD1. The J segment lost 4 bases and the V segment lost 4 bases, leaving 5 bases of the junction unmatched. The germline V gene encodes CDR1 SGHTA and CDR2 FQGNSA. CDR3 length: 14 residues. The CDR3 region has the DNA TGTGCCAGCAGCTCCCTGGGACAGGGATACGAGCAGTACTTC. This gives the protein CASSSLGQGYEQYF.

The rearrangement uses TRBV19 and TRBJ1-3; D ambiguous. Trimming left V 3 bases short and J 4 bases short, with 4 bases between. The CDR3 consists of 12 residues. The germline CDR1 and CDR2 sequences are LNHDA and SQIVND (reference sequence). The CDR3 sequence is CASSIQGNTIYF. The CDR3 coding sequence is TGTGCCAGTAGTATCCAGGGAAACACCATATATTTT.

The V gene is TRBV6-4, the J gene TRBJ2-5; 11 positions agree with TRBD1. V dropped 6 bases and J dropped 13; count of bases not matched to a gene: 13. This CDR3 comprises 14 residues. CDR1 MRHNA and CDR2 SNTAGT come from the germline V gene. CDR3 nucleotides: TGTGCCAGCAGGTCCTCCCGGACAGGGGGCCGTCTGTACTTC. This translates into CASRSSRTGGRLYF.

This chain joins TRBV7-2 and TRBJ2-6; perhaps TRBD2 as D (6 bases). The germline V gene has CDR1 SGHTA and CDR2 FQGNSA. The CDR3 runs to 17 residues. Deletions cut 4 bases from V and 0 bases from J, with 13 bases between. CDR3 coding DNA: TGTGCCAGCAGCTCATATACCGGGGGCTCTGGGGCCAACGTCCTGACTTTC. Translation: CASSSYTGGSGANVLTF.

The chain joins TRBV6-5 to TRBJ1-2; D is perhaps TRBD1 (5 bases). Trimming left V 6 bases short and J 1 base short, with 9 bases between. This CDR3 contains 13 residues. The germline CDR1 and CDR2 sequences are MNHEY and SVGAGI. DNA for the CDR3: TGTGCCAGCAGCCCCGACAGTAACTATGGCTACACCTTC. Its protein is CASSPDSNYGYTF.

V is TRBV19 and J is TRBJ1-1; D is ambiguous. CDR1 is LNHDA, CDR2 SQIVND, per germline (reference sequence). This CDR3 spans 14 amino acids. Trimming removed 1 base at V and 1 base at J, with 7 bases between. Here the CDR3 DNA reads TGTGCCAGTAGTATAGCCCGGGGGAACACTGAAGCTTTCTTT. Its protein is CASSIARGNTEAFF.

The V gene is TRBV7-9, the J gene TRBJ2-7; no definite D call. The length of the CDR3 is 15 residues. CDR1 and CDR2 (germline): SEHNR, FQNEAQ (reference sequence). V was clipped by 4 bases and J by 0 bases, with 13 bases between them. The CDR3 sequence is CASSYSQIRSYEQYF. The CDR3 DNA is TGTGCCAGCAGCTACAGCCAAATCCGCTCCTACGAGCAGTACTTC.